Shown below are 13 T cell receptor beta chains from a single sample sequenced in a study of CD8+ T cells in alopecia areata. RNA, once extracted, was reverse transcribed into cDNA for use as the sequencing template. The table came from immunoSEQ multiplex PCR; TCRdb's copy has only in-frame clones and leaves some out. The top ten hold roughly a fifth of the sample, which has more than 150,000 clones, about 51% seen once. Sequencing was performed on CD8+ T cells sorted from blood, taken at week 0. The receptors were sampled from a human donor with alopecia areata.

The table lists this clone with a few counts. V and J are TRBV6-6 and TRBJ1-2; D is perhaps TRBD1 (6 bases). The CDR3 contains 12 residues. V was shortened by 6 bases and J by 5 bases, with 10 bases between the two germline ends. The germline gives CDR1 MNHNY, CDR2 SVGAGI (reference sequence). The CDR3 is CASRPQGYGYTF. CDR3 nucleotides: TGTGCCAGCAGACCTCAGGGGTATGGCTACACCTTC.

This chain uses TRBV7-9 with TRBJ1-1; D unclear. CDR1 and CDR2 (germline): SEHNR, FQNEAQ (reference sequence). V was clipped by 5 bases and J by 0 bases, with 13 bases between them. The CDR3 extends over 15 amino acids. In nucleotides, the CDR3 is TGTGCCAGCAGCAGGACCGGGTCCTTGAACACTGAAGCTTTCTTT. Its translation is CASSRTGSLNTEAFF.

The chain joins TRBV7-9 to TRBJ2-7, with 7 bases aligning to TRBD2. The V gene end was trimmed by 5 bases and the J gene end by 2 bases; junction bases not matched to a gene: 9. The germline CDR1 and CDR2 sequences are SEHNR and FQNEAQ (reference sequence). The CDR3 contains 15 residues. The CDR3, as DNA: TGTGCCAGCAGCCCAGGAGTAGCGGGTCCCTACGAGCAGTACTTC. Translating it yields CASSPGVAGPYEQYF.

The J gene is TRBJ2-1, the V gene TRBV13; TRBD2 matches at 13 bases. Germline values: CDR1 PRHDT, CDR2 FYEKMQ (reference sequence). Trimming took 3 bases from V and 9 from J; bases not matched to a gene: 2. CDR3 size: 14 residues. CDR3 in amino acids: CASSLTSGGLEQFF. DNA for the CDR3: TGTGCCAGCAGCTTGACTAGCGGGGGGCTTGAGCAGTTCTTC.

The chain combines TRBV29-1 with TRBJ2-1, with 8 nucleotides matching TRBD1. Germline V gene lookup returns CDR1 SQVTM and CDR2 ANQGSEA. V lost 2 bases and J lost 7; bases outside the gene matches: 7. CDR3 size: 14 residues. CDR3 DNA: TGCAGCGTTGAACGACAGGGGTATCGAAATGAGCAGTTCTTC. Residues: CSVERQGYRNEQFF.

This chain links TRBV4-3 with TRBJ2-5, with 11 bases aligning to TRBD2. CDR3 length: 16 residues. The V segment lost 4 bases and the J segment 3 bases; nucleotides outside the gene matches: 7. The germline gives CDR1 LGHNA, CDR2 YSLEER. CDR3 residues: CASSPSSGGTKETQYF. CDR3 nucleotide sequence: TGCGCCAGCAGCCCATCTAGCGGGGGGACGAAAGAGACCCAGTACTTC.

The genes are TRBV25-1 and TRBJ2-6, with D perhaps matching TRBD2 (6 bases). The CDR3 totals 16 residues. Germline V gene sequence: CDR1 MGHDK, CDR2 SYGVNS. V was pared by 3 bases and J by 0 bases, with 9 bases between. CDR3 bases: TGTGCCAGCAGTGACGGGGGACTCTCTGGGGCCAACGTCCTGACTTTC. The encoded protein is CASSDGGLSGANVLTF.

This chain links TRBV29-1 with TRBJ1-1; 7 bases agree with TRBD1. This CDR3 region has 15 residues. Germline loops: CDR1 SQVTM, CDR2 ANQGSEA. V was clipped by 1 base and J by 7 bases; unmatched bases: 12. CDR3 in amino acids: CSVEVSSGGEGEAFF. DNA of the CDR3: TGCAGCGTTGAAGTCTCGTCAGGGGGTGAGGGTGAAGCTTTCTTT.

There are a few counts of this clone. The chain has TRBV10-3 and TRBJ2-7, with D unresolved. The CDR3 is 16 amino acids. Trimming left V 3 bases short and J 2 bases short, with 17 bases between. Per germline, CDR1 ENHRY and CDR2 SYGVKD. The CDR3 reads CAISDREMGKPYEQYF. CDR3 bases: TGTGCCATCAGTGACCGCGAGATGGGAAAGCCCTACGAGCAGTACTTC.

The chain combines TRBV7-6 with TRBJ2-5; 8 nucleotides line up with TRBD2. The germline gives CDR1 SGHVS, CDR2 FNYEAQ. Trimming cost V 5 bases and J 5 bases; bases outside gene matches: 4. The CDR3 sequence is 13 residues long. For the CDR3, the DNA is TGTGCCAGCAGCCATGGACTAGCTGAGACCCAGTACTTC. It specifies CASSHGLAETQYF.

This chain connects TRBV25-1 to TRBJ2-7; D is possibly TRBD2 (6 bases). The CDR3 runs 13 residues. Trimming took off 5 bases at V and 4 bases at J, with 12 bases between the two ends. CDR1 and CDR2 (germline): MGHDK, SYGVNS. The CDR3 sequence: CASSPIGTYEQYF. In DNA form, the CDR3 reads TGTGCCAGCAGTCCAATAGGGACTTACGAGCAGTACTTC.

The rearrangement links TRBV9 to TRBJ2-7, with 8 bases aligning to TRBD1. CDR1 is SGDLS, CDR2 YYNGEE, per germline. Trimming at V came to 3 bases and at J to 3 bases, leaving 8 bases not matched to a gene. This CDR3 spans 15 amino acids. DNA for the CDR3: TGTGCCAGCAGCGGCGGCGGGACAGGAGACTACGAGCAGTACTTC. It encodes CASSGGGTGDYEQYF. The whole variable domain, filled in from reference TRBV9 and TRBJ2-7, reads DSGVTQTPKHLITATGQRVTLRCSPRSGDLSVYWYQQSLDQGLQFLIQYYNGEERAKGNILERFSAQQFPDLHSELNLSSLELGDSALYFCASSGGGTGDYEQYFGPGTRLTVT.

V usage is TRBV9 and J usage is TRBJ1-1, with D unclear. The CDR3 extends over 12 amino acids. CDR1 SGDLS and CDR2 YYNGEE come from the germline V gene. Trimming took off 2 bases at V and 8 bases at J, with 10 bases between the two ends. The CDR3 DNA sequence: TGTGCCAGCAGCGTTGGCCGGGGAGAAGCTTTCTTT. It yields the protein CASSVGRGEAFF.